The clone carrying this T cell receptor beta chain was detected ten times or more. The data originate from a study of neurological immune-mediated disorders. TCRdb processed the 5' RACE reads anew with MiXCR; each CDR3 protein has one entry. Here the sample spans 95,000 or so distinct CDR3 sequences, around 3.3% being singletons. CDR3 length equals 16 residues. V lost 4 bases to trimming and J lost 2 bases; unmatched junction nucleotides: 7. CDR1 MGHRA and CDR2 YSYEKL come from the germline V gene. The receptor comes from a woman under 30 with multiple sclerosis. The rearrangement links TRBV4-1 to TRBJ2-3; 9 nucleotides line up with TRBD2. Sequences were obtained from PBMCs. CDR3 DNA: TGCGCCAGCAGCCGAAAGACTAGCGGCCTCACAGATACGCAGTATTTT. Protein product: CASSRKTSGLTDTQYF.